Below are 17 T cell receptor beta chains sequenced from a single sample in a study of chemoradiotherapy in HPV16-positive cancers. TCRdb's copy holds only in-frame clones and misses some; the assay was immunoSEQ multiplex PCR. The sample includes 1,000 or so clones, around four fifths of them seen just once. Sequenced material: tumor tissue, taken from a patient who underwent chemoradiotherapy. The origin of the receptors is a human donor with HPV-associated anogenital cancer.

The gene calls are TRBV27 and TRBJ1-1; perhaps TRBD1 as D (5 bases). V lost 6 bases and J 1 base, leaving 12 bases between the germline ends. In germline, CDR1 is MNHEY, CDR2 SMNVEV (reference sequence). This CDR3 has 14 amino acids. The CDR3 DNA follows: TGTGCCAGCAGCCTCATGGGGGGGAACACTGAAGCTTTCTTT. Translation: CASSLMGGNTEAFF.

The rearrangement joins TRBV9 to TRBJ1-3; 9 positions match TRBD1. The CDR3 extends over 15 amino acids. V lost 4 bases and J lost 0; bases outside the gene matches: 2. Germline V CDR1 and CDR2: SGDLS, YYNGEE. CDR3 sequence reads: CASSMDRGSGNTIYF. Here the CDR3 DNA reads TGTGCCAGCAGCATGGACAGGGGCTCTGGAAACACCATATATTTT.

CDR3 DNA: TGTGCCAGCAGTCCTGCGGGGGGCTATCAGCCCCAGCATTTT. Its protein product is CASSPAGGYQPQHF. The V and J genes are TRBV6-5 and TRBJ1-5; D perhaps matches TRBD1 (6 bases). Germline CDR1 reads MNHEY; CDR2 reads SVGAGI. The CDR3 length is 14 residues. V was cut by 5 bases and J by 5 bases, with 13 bases left in between.

The chain uses TRBV9 and TRBJ2-2; no firm D call. The CDR3 consists of 14 residues. Trimming shortened V by 1 base and J by 4 bases, and 8 bases separated the two germline ends. In germline, CDR1 is SGDLS, CDR2 YYNGEE. The CDR3, as DNA: TGTGCCAGCAGCGTATGGGGAACCACCGGGGAGCTGTTTTTT. Translating it yields CASSVWGTTGELFF.

On this clone: The junction does not match germline at one end; this may be a read error. The CDR3 sequence is CASNVDPTPQGSTEAFF. The CDR3 DNA sequence: TGTGCCAGCAACGTAGACCCAACGCCCCAGGGGTCCACTGAAGCTTTCTTT. The rearrangement links TRBV9 to TRBJ1-1; D is possibly TRBD1 (6 bases). The CDR3 sequence is 17 residues long. The germline V gene has CDR1 SGDLS and CDR2 YYNGEE. The variable domain in full, with the rest retrieved from reference TRBV9 and TRBJ1-1, is DSGVTQTPKHLITATGQRVTLRCSPRSGDLSVYWYQQSLDQGLQFLIQYYNGEERAKGNILERFSAQQFPDLHSELNLSSLELGDSALYFCASNVDPTPQGSTEAFFGQGTRLTVV.

The sample holds a few counts of this clone. This sequence joins TRBV6-1 and TRBJ1-5; 10 bases fit TRBD1. The CDR3 sequence is 14 residues long. Germline CDR1 is MNHNS and CDR2 is SASEGT. The V gene end was trimmed by 2 bases and the J gene end by 10 bases; junction bases not matched to a gene: 5. The CDR3 sequence: CASSERTGGGPQHF. CDR3 DNA sequence: TGTGCCAGCAGTGAAAGGACAGGGGGGGGACCCCAGCATTTT.

The chain links TRBV19 to TRBJ2-1; TRBD1 matches at 7 bases. With V trimmed by 5 bases and J by 7 bases, 14 bases remained unmatched. Germline CDR1 is LNHDA and CDR2 is SQIVND (reference sequence). CDR3 length equals 16 residues. The CDR3 loop reads CASSPNVGQVKNEQFF. CDR3 DNA sequence: TGTGCCAGTAGTCCAAATGTCGGACAGGTAAAAAATGAGCAGTTCTTC.

V and J are TRBV12-2 and TRBJ2-3; the D call in the table, TRBD2, was not verified against the DNA. TRBV12-2 is a pseudogene segment. The CDR3 totals 16 residues. The CDR3 reads CASRFPLRGGTDTQYF. For the CDR3, the DNA is TGTGCAAGTCGCTTCCCACTCCGGGGGGGCACAGATACGCAGTATTTT.

The V gene is TRBV7-9, the J gene TRBJ1-1; no clear D. Trimming removed 1 base from V and 5 bases from J, with 11 bases in between. The germline gives CDR1 SEHNR, CDR2 FQNEAQ (reference sequence). This CDR3 contains 14 residues. DNA for the CDR3: TGTGCCAGCAGCTTAGAAGGGATAGGGACTGAAGCTTTCTTT. Translated: CASSLEGIGTEAFF.

The rearrangement uses TRBV19 and TRBJ1-2; 9 bases match TRBD1. The CDR3 has 16 amino acids. V gave up 3 bases and J gave up 4 bases; unmatched junction bases: 9. The germline gives CDR1 LNHDA, CDR2 SQIVND (reference sequence). CDR3 in DNA: TGTGCCAGTAGTATGGGAACAGGGGGCCCTCTCTATGGCTACACCTTC. Translating gives CASSMGTGGPLYGYTF.

The rearrangement uses TRBV10-3 and TRBJ2-5; D not certain. The DNA matches TRBJ2-7 better at its end, which makes the J call doubtful. Germline V lookup: CDR1 ENHRY, CDR2 SYGVKD. This CDR3 has 15 residues. The CDR3 DNA is TGTGCCATCAGTGAGTCGTCAGGCTTTTACTACGAGCAGTACTTC. This sequence encodes CAISESSGFYYEQYF.

The CDR3 DNA reads as TGTGCCAGCAGCGGGTACGGGGGGGCCTACAATGAGCAGTTCTTC. Translating gives CASSGYGGAYNEQFF. V is TRBV11-2 and J is TRBJ2-1, with 8 bases lining up with TRBD2. The CDR3 has 15 amino acids. CDR1 and CDR2 (germline): SGHAT, FQNNGV. The V and J ends lost 5 bases and 2 bases, in that order; junction bases with no gene match: 5.

This clone was observed a few times. The chain employs TRBV11-1 and TRBJ2-2; no clear D. The CDR3 runs to 16 residues. Deletions cut 4 bases from V and 1 base from J, with 13 bases between. The V gene's germline CDR1 is SGHAT and CDR2 FQDESV (reference sequence). The CDR3 region is CASSSPLAQNTGELFF. The CDR3 DNA is TGTGCCAGCAGCTCCCCACTGGCACAGAACACCGGGGAGCTGTTTTTT.

This clone was detected only once. The genes are TRBV6-5 and TRBJ1-2; 9 bases fit TRBD1. Germline V CDR1 and CDR2: MNHEY, SVGAGI. The V and J ends lost 4 bases and 6 bases, in that order; junction bases with no gene match: 9. CDR3 size: 15 residues. CDR3 amino acids: CASSSPGQGKDGYTF. The CDR3 nucleotides read TGTGCCAGCAGTTCCCCGGGACAGGGAAAGGATGGCTACACCTTC.

The chain carries TRBV6-5 and TRBJ1-6, with D unclear. Trimming took off 6 bases at V and 4 bases at J, with 13 bases between the two ends. Per the germline V gene, CDR1 is MNHEY and CDR2 is SVGAGI. CDR3 size: 15 residues. DNA for the CDR3: TGTGCCAGCAGCGATGGAGGGTTTTATAATTCACCCCTCCACTTT. Amino acids: CASSDGGFYNSPLHF.

V is TRBV30 and J is TRBJ2-2; 8 positions agree with TRBD2. Germline lookup yields CDR1 GTSNPN and CDR2 SVGIG (reference sequence). The CDR3 totals 14 residues. V shed 2 bases, J shed 6 bases, and the junction held 5 bases outside the gene matches. CDR3 protein: CAWSPGLAAGELFF. The CDR3 DNA follows: TGTGCCTGGAGTCCTGGACTAGCAGCCGGGGAGCTGTTTTTT. The whole variable domain, remainder taken from reference TRBV30 and TRBJ2-2, is SQTIHQWPATLVQPVGSPLSLECTVEGTSNPNLYWYRQAAGRGLQLLFYSVGIGQISSEVPQNLSASRPQDRQFILSSKKLLLSDSGFYLCAWSPGLAAGELFFGEGSRLTVL.

The rearrangement joins TRBV30 to TRBJ2-7, with 7 bases lining up with TRBD2. V gave up 5 bases and J gave up 3 bases; unmatched junction bases: 4. The CDR3 runs 12 residues. CDR1 is GTSNPN, CDR2 SVGIG, per germline (reference sequence). CDR3 DNA: TGTGCCTGGGGGGCTAGCGGCTACGAGCAGTACTTC. It specifies CAWGASGYEQYF.